This T cell receptor (beta chain) derives from a study of T-cell memory formation after mild COVID-19. Study-wide points: Second-wave clones peaking on day 37 lacked confirmed SARS-CoV-2 specificity.

Germline values: CDR1 MNHEY, CDR2 SVGEGT. CDR3 length: 16 residues. V was clipped by 0 bases and J by 3 bases, with 15 bases between them. This clonotype was counted once. What it binds is not known. A single record per CDR3 protein comes from TCRdb applying MiXCR to the 5' RACE reads. Of approximately 98,000 distinct CDR3 sequences listed, 18% were seen once; the top ten hold approximately 5%. The chain links TRBV6-2 or TRBV6-3 to TRBJ2-7; a weak D match, TRBD1 (6 bases). The sequenced sample consisted of PBMCs or a T cell subset sorted from them (not recorded which). This sequence was found in a man between 18 and 35 years old who had mild COVID-19 (a few samples of this study predate the infection). Cell type and time point are not known. The CDR3 sequence: CASSYSIARGSYEQYF. CDR3 in DNA: TGTGCCAGCAGTTACTCGATAGCCAGGGGTAGCTACGAGCAGTACTTC.